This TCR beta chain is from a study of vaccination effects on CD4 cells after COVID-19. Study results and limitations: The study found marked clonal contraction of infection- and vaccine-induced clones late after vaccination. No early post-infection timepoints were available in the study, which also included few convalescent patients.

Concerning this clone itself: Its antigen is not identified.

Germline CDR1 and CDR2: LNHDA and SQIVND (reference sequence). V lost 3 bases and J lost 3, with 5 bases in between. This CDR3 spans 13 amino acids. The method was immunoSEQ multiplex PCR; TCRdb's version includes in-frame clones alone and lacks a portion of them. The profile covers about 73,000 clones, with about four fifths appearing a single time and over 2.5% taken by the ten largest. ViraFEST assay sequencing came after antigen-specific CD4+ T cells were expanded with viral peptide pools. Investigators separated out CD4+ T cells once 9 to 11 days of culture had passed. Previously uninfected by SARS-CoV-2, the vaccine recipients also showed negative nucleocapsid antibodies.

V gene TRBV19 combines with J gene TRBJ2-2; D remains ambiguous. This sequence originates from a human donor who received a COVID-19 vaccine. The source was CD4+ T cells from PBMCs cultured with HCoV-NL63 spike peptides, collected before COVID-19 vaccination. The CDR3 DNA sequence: TGTGCCAGTAGTATGACGGACACCGGGGAGCTGTTTTTT. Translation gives CASSMTDTGELFF.